Listed below are T cell receptor beta chains from one sample, sequenced in a study of fetal regulatory T cell absence and autoimmunity. The method was immunoSEQ multiplex PCR; TCRdb's version includes in-frame clones alone and lacks a portion of them. The table records about 95,000 clones, approximately 75% of them present only once. Sequencing used pancreas tissue. The receptor source for this set is a male donor with IPEX syndrome. Both conserved end residues are part of each CDR3. The D gene is left open where the match is weak. Clone sizes are given selectively: once, few, many, or a class where the clone is expanded.

v_call,j_call,d_call,clone_size,cdr3_aa,cdr3_nt
TRBV30,TRBJ2-7,.,.,CAWSVQAYEQYF,TGTGCCTGGAGTGTACAGGCCTACGAGCAGTACTTC
TRBV6-6,TRBJ1-4,.,.,CASRPVTHEKLFF,TGTGCCAGCAGGCCCGTGACACATGAAAAACTGTTTTTT
TRBV11-3,TRBJ2-5,TRBD2,.,CASSVGTAIAGGGETQYF,TGTGCCAGCAGCGTCGGGACGGCCATAGCGGGCGGGGGGGAGACCCAGTACTTC
TRBV30,TRBJ1-2,.,once,CAWSVGSSGYTF,TGTGCCTGGAGTGTAGGTTCGAGCGGCTACACCTTC
TRBV13,TRBJ2-7,.,.,CASSQGTSTYEQYF,TGTGCCAGCAGCCAAGGGACATCAACCTACGAGCAGTACTTC
TRBV7-9,TRBJ2-4,.,once,CASSLRAGAKNIQYF,TGTGCCAGCAGCTTACGTGCGGGAGCCAAAAACATTCAGTACTTC
TRBV6-6,TRBJ2-1,TRBD2,.,CASSQPRLAVNEQFF,TGTGCCAGCAGCCAGCCGCGACTAGCGGTCAATGAGCAGTTCTTC
TRBV5-1,TRBJ2-7,.,.,CASSLDRGEQYF,TGCGCCAGCAGCTTGGATAGGGGCGAGCAGTACTTC
TRBV7-2,TRBJ2-3,.,.,CASSYPGETDTQYF,TGTGCCAGCAGCTACCCAGGGGAAACAGATACGCAGTATTTT
TRBV2,TRBJ1-1,.,once,CASSPTSGNTEAFF,TGTGCCAGCAGTCCCACTTCAGGGAACACTGAAGCTTTCTTT
TRBV6-1,TRBJ2-7,.,.,CASRHRDSTYEQYF,TGTGCCAGCAGGCACCGAGACAGCACCTACGAGCAGTACTTC
TRBV2,TRBJ2-2,TRBD1,few,CATNRGQANTGELFF,TGTGCCACTAACAGGGGGCAAGCCAACACCGGGGAGCTGTTTTTT
TRBV29-1,TRBJ1-2,.,.,CSAIQGDGYTF,TGCAGCGCTATACAGGGAGATGGCTACACCTTC
TRBV30,TRBJ1-6,.,.,CAWRSSYNSPLHF,TGTGCCTGGAGGAGCTCCTATAATTCACCCCTCCACTTT
TRBV5-1,TRBJ2-3,.,few,CASSPGTPSTDTQYF,TGCGCCAGCAGCCCCGGGACCCCTAGCACAGATACGCAGTATTTT
TRBV15,TRBJ2-1,.,.,CATSRADSYNEQFF,TGTGCCACCAGCAGAGCAGACAGTTACAATGAGCAGTTCTTC
TRBV5-1,TRBJ1-2,TRBD1,few,CASSWDRGVGYTF,TGCGCCAGCAGCTGGGACAGGGGGGTTGGCTACACCTTC
TRBV6-5,TRBJ2-1,TRBD2,.,CASSYSRRGGGNEQFF,TGTGCCAGCAGTTACTCTCGGCGGGGGGGCGGCAATGAGCAGTTCTTC
TRBV27,TRBJ1-1,.,.,CASSLSIRITEAFF,TGTGCCAGCAGTTTATCGATAAGGATCACTGAAGCTTTCTTT
TRBV25-1,TRBJ2-1,.,.,CASSEYWSRGRYNEQFF,TGTGCCAGCAGTGAATATTGGTCCAGGGGCCGCTACAATGAGCAGTTCTTC
TRBV11-3,TRBJ1-1,.,.,CASSLVGRAREAFF,TGTGCCAGCAGCTTAGTAGGCAGGGCGCGGGAAGCTTTCTTT
TRBV11-2,TRBJ2-5,TRBD2,.,CASSLDSGGFDETQYF,TGTGCCAGCAGCTTAGACAGCGGGGGCTTTGACGAAACCCAGTACTTC
TRBV5-6,TRBJ2-3,.,.,CASSFGGGGTDTQYF,TGTGCCAGCAGCTTCGGGGGAGGCGGCACAGATACGCAGTATTTT
TRBV19,TRBJ1-2,TRBD1,few,CASSIEPSGGDGYTF,TGTGCCAGTAGTATAGAGCCATCAGGGGGCGATGGCTACACCTTC
TRBV6-6,TRBJ1-1,.,.,CASSYSGLNTEAFF,TGTGCCAGCAGTTACTCGGGGCTGAACACTGAAGCTTTCTTT
TRBV21-1,TRBJ1-1,.,once,CASTGIRHGYTEAFF,TGTGCCAGCACCGGAATAAGGCACGGGTACACTGAAGCTTTCTTT
TRBV25-1,TRBJ2-1,TRBD2,once,CASSEYSGRQFF,TGTGCCAGCAGTGAATATAGCGGGAGGCAGTTCTTC
TRBV18,TRBJ2-2,.,.,CASSPGQVTGELFF,TGTGCCAGCTCGCCGGGACAAGTTACCGGGGAGCTGTTTTTT
TRBV9,TRBJ2-3,.,.,CASSPQYTDTQYF,TGTGCCAGCAGCCCTCAATACACAGATACGCAGTATTTT
TRBV6-1,TRBJ1-2,.,.,CASSERRTMKGYTF,TGTGCCAGCAGTGAACGCCGGACGATGAAGGGCTACACCTTC
TRBV4-1,TRBJ2-1,.,.,CASSPPGLPYNEQFF,TGCGCCAGCAGCCCCCCGGGACTCCCCTACAATGAGCAGTTCTTC
TRBV27,TRBJ2-1,TRBD2,.,CASSSTSGPYNEQFF,TGTGCCAGCAGTAGTACTAGCGGGCCTTACAATGAGCAGTTCTTC
TRBV6-5,TRBJ1-4,.,.,CASSYFPGRGSEKLFF,TGTGCCAGCAGTTATTTCCCAGGGAGGGGTTCGGAAAAACTGTTTTTT
TRBV18,TRBJ2-5,.,.,CASSPEVRQETQYF,TGTGCCAGCTCACCGGAAGTACGCCAAGAGACCCAGTACTTC
TRBV2,TRBJ1-2,TRBD1,once,CASSELNRGFDGYTF,TGTGCCAGCAGTGAATTAAACAGGGGGTTCGATGGCTACACCTTC
TRBV14,TRBJ1-2,.,.,CASSQLGSYGYTF,TGTGCCAGCAGCCAACTGGGGTCCTATGGCTACACCTTC
TRBV5-1,TRBJ2-7,.,few,CASSPTIRVYEQYF,TGCGCCAGCAGCCCGACTATCCGGGTCTACGAGCAGTACTTC
TRBV28,TRBJ2-7,.,.,CASSLDSYEQYF,TGTGCCAGCAGTTTGGACAGCTACGAGCAGTACTTC
TRBV27,TRBJ1-2,.,once,CASSFSPGHYGYTF,TGTGCCAGCAGTTTTTCCCCCGGCCACTATGGCTACACCTTC
TRBV11-2,TRBJ2-2,TRBD2,.,CASSLTRGGRETGELFF,TGTGCCAGCAGCTTAACTCGGGGCGGGAGAGAAACCGGGGAGCTGTTTTTT
TRBV7-2,TRBJ1-2,.,once,CASSLAGRVSDGYTF,TGTGCCAGCAGCTTAGCGGGGCGGGTTAGCGATGGCTACACCTTC
TRBV5-1,TRBJ2-7,TRBD2,.,CASSLAGTSEYEQYF,TGCGCCAGCAGCTTGGCTGGGACTAGCGAGTACGAGCAGTACTTC
TRBV7-9,TRBJ1-5,.,few,CASSLGAGQPQHF,TGTGCCAGCAGCTTAGGGGCGGGTCAGCCCCAGCATTTT
TRBV9,TRBJ1-1,.,.,CASTPPGETEAFF,TGTGCCAGCACTCCCCCGGGGGAGACTGAAGCTTTCTTT
TRBV29-1,TRBJ1-2,TRBD1,few,CSVEGTGGDYGYTF,TGCAGCGTCGAAGGGACAGGGGGCGACTATGGCTACACCTTC
TRBV30,TRBJ2-7,.,.,CAWDMSSYEQYF,TGTGCCTGGGACATGAGCTCCTACGAGCAGTACTTC